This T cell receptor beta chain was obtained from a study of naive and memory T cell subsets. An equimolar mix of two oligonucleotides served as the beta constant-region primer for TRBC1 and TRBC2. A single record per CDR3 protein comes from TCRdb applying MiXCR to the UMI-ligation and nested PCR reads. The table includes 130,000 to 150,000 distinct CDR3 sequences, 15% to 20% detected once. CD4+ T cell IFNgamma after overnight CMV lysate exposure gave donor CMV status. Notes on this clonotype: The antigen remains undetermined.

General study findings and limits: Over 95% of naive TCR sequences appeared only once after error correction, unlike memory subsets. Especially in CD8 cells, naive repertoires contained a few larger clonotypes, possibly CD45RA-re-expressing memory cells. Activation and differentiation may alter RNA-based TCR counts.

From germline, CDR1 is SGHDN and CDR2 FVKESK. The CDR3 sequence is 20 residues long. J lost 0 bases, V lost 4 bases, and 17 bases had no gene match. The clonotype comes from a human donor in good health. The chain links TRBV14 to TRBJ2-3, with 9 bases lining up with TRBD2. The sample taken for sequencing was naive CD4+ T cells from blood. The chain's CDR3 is CASSPPPRSGRLSSTDTQYF. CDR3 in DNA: TGTGCCAGCAGCCCCCCTCCACGGAGCGGGAGGTTGTCTAGCACAGATACGCAGTATTTT.